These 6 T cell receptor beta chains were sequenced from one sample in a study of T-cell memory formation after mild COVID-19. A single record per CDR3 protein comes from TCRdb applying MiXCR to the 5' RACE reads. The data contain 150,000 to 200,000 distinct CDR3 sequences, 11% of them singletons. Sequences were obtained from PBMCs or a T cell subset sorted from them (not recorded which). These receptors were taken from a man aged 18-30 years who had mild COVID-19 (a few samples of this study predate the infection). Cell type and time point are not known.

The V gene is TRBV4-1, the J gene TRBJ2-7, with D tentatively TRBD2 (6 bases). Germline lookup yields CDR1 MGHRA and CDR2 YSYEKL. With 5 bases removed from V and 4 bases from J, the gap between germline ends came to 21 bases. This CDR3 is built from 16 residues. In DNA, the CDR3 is TGCGCCAGCAGCAAGCCTAGCGTGGGTGGATTGTACGAGCAGTACTTC. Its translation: CASSKPSVGGLYEQYF.

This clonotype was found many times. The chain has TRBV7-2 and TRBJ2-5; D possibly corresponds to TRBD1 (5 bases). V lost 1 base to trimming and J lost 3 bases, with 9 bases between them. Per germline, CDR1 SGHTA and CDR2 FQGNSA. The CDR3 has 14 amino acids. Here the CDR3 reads CASSLDTGEETQYF. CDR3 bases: TGTGCCAGCAGCTTAGATACAGGAGAAGAGACCCAGTACTTC.

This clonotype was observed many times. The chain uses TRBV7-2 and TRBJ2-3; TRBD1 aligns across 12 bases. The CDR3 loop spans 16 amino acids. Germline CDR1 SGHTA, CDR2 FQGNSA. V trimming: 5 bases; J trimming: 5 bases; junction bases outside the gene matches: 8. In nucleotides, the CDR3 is TGTGCCAGCAGCCCCCACCGGGACAGGGGGCGAGATACGCAGTATTTT. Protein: CASSPHRDRGRDTQYF.

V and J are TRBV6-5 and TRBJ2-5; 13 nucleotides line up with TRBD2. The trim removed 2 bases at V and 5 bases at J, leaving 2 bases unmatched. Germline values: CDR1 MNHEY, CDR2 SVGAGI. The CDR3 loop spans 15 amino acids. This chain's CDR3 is CASSYGLAGVETQYF. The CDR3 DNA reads TGTGCCAGCAGTTACGGACTAGCGGGGGTGGAGACCCAGTACTTC.

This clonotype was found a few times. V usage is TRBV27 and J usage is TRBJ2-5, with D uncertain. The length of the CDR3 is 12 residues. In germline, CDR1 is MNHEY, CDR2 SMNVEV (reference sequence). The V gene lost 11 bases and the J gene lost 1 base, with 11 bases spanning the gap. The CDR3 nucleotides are TGTGCCGTCGGGTTGGTCCAAGAGACCCAGTACTTC. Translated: CAVGLVQETQYF.

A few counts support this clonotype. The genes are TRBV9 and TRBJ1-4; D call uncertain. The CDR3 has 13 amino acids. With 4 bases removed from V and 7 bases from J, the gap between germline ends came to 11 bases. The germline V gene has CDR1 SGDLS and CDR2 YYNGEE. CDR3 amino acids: CASSPLSGEKLFF. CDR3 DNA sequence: TGTGCCAGCAGCCCTTTATCCGGTGAAAAACTGTTTTTT.